The 23 T cell receptor beta chains given below trace back to one sample, sequenced in a study of cytomegalovirus exposure and HLA in healthy donors. Primers for the PCR totalled 60 Vbeta and 13 Jbeta. Clones were sequenced by immunoSEQ multiplex PCR, and TCRdb holds only the in-frame ones, with some missing. The repertoire holds approximately 150,000 clones, with about 80% as singletons. Sequenced input: PBMCs. The receptors come from a middle-aged woman in good health and CMV-seronegative.

The DNA of the CDR3 is TGTGCCAGCAGAGGGGACAGGAATGTTTATGGCTACACCTTC. Protein product: CASRGDRNVYGYTF. V usage is TRBV2 and J usage is TRBJ1-2, with 8 positions matching TRBD1. Germline assignment: CDR1 SNHLY and CDR2 FYNNEI. After removal of 6 bases from V and 5 bases from J, the junction contained 8 bases not matched to a gene. This CDR3 region has 14 residues.

The chain links TRBV7-2 to TRBJ1-1; D is perhaps TRBD1 (6 bases). V was cut by 8 bases and J by 1 base, with 11 bases left in between. The CDR3 covers 13 residues. Germline V lookup: CDR1 SGHTA, CDR2 FQGNSA. The CDR3 loop reads CASQQGPNTEAFF. The CDR3 DNA is TGTGCCAGCCAACAGGGACCGAACACTGAAGCTTTCTTT.

This chain links TRBV7-2 with TRBJ2-5; 10 nucleotides agree with TRBD2. This CDR3 has 18 residues. J was trimmed by 0 bases and V by 1 base; bases with no gene match: 8. Germline V CDR1 and CDR2: SGHTA, FQGNSA. In DNA, the CDR3 is TGTGCCAGCAGCTTAGTGATGCGGGGACTAGCGAACCAAGAGACCCAGTACTTC. This codes for CASSLVMRGLANQETQYF.

The CDR3 reads CASSSQGAGTEAFF. In DNA form, the CDR3 reads TGTGCCAGCAGTTCGCAGGGGGCCGGCACTGAAGCTTTCTTT. The chain uses TRBV6-6 and TRBJ1-1, with TRBD1 matching 8 bases. From germline, CDR1 is MNHNY and CDR2 SVGAGI (reference sequence). The length of the CDR3 is 14 residues. V lost 4 bases and J lost 4; bases outside the gene matches: 5.

The CDR3 DNA follows: TGTGCCAGCAGTTTCCGGGGGGTAGGGTCATACGAGCAGTACTTC. Translation gives CASSFRGVGSYEQYF. J is TRBJ2-7 and V is TRBV28, with 7 bases that match TRBD2. This CDR3 has 15 residues. CDR1 is MDHEN and CDR2 is SYDVKM in the germline V gene. The ends lost 3 bases at V and 4 bases at J; junction bases unmatched: 9.

Remarks on this clone: This sample also contains other DNA sequences that code for the same CDR3. This sequence joins TRBV27 and TRBJ1-4; D is uncertain. Trimming removed 2 bases at V and 4 bases at J, with 8 bases between. Germline lookup yields CDR1 MNHEY and CDR2 SMNVEV (reference sequence). The CDR3 has 14 residues. The chain's CDR3 is CASSLSRNNEKLFF. The CDR3 bases are TGTGCCAGCAGTTTAAGCAGGAATAATGAAAAACTGTTTTTT. Using reference TRBV27 and TRBJ1-4 for the parts outside the CDR3, the full variable domain is EAQVTQNPRYLITVTGKKLTVTCSQNMNHEYMSWYRQDPGLGLRQIYYSMNVEVTDKGDVPEGYKVSRKEKRNFPLILESPSPNQTSLYFCASSLSRNNEKLFFGSGTQLSVL.

This rearrangement joins TRBV27 to TRBJ2-7; no reliable D call. Germline-derived CDR1 and CDR2 are MNHEY and SMNVEV (reference sequence). CDR3 length: 14 residues. With 0 bases removed from V and 0 bases from J, the gap between germline ends came to 6 bases. The CDR3 DNA reads as TGTGCCAGCAGTTTATCGTGGAGCTCCTACGAGCAGTACTTC. Encoded protein: CASSLSWSSYEQYF.

This chain joins TRBV4-1 and TRBJ2-7; TRBD2 aligns across 8 bases. The CDR3 contains 15 residues. Germline V CDR1 and CDR2: MGHRA, YSYEKL. The V gene end was trimmed by 1 base and the J gene end by 5 bases; junction bases not matched to a gene: 7. The DNA for the CDR3 is TGCGCCAGCAGCCAAGTGGGAGCGGGAGTGGACGAGCAGTACTTC. Its translation: CASSQVGAGVDEQYF.

This clone has only a few counts. V and J are TRBV4-1 and TRBJ2-7, with D perhaps matching TRBD1 (6 bases). The CDR3 extends over 16 amino acids. V shed 3 bases and J shed 2 bases, with 17 bases lying between them. Germline V gene sequence: CDR1 MGHRA, CDR2 YSYEKL. The CDR3 region has the DNA TGCGCCAGCAGCCAGCTCACAGGGACAACAACCTACGAGCAGTACTTC. Its translation: CASSQLTGTTTYEQYF.

This clone appeared a few times. The genes are TRBV19 and TRBJ1-2; D is perhaps TRBD1 (5 bases). This CDR3 contains 13 residues. V lost 5 bases, J lost 2 bases, and 9 bases lay in between. CDR1 is LNHDA, CDR2 SQIVND, per germline (reference sequence). The CDR3 spells CASSPDSNYGYTF. The DNA of the CDR3 is TGTGCCAGTAGTCCCGACAGCAACTATGGCTACACCTTC.

In nucleotides, the CDR3 is TGTGCAAGTCGCTTACAGACAGCGCGGTACAATGAGCAGTTCTTC. Protein product: CASRLQTARYNEQFF. The V call is TRBV12-2, the J call TRBJ2-1; the D segment call TRBD1 is taken from the table without a DNA check. TRBV12-2 is deemed a pseudogene. This CDR3 contains 15 residues.

The sample holds a few counts of this clone. The chain joins TRBV7-9 to TRBJ2-7; D may be TRBD2 (6 bases). V was trimmed by 1 base and J by 3 bases, leaving 10 bases between them. CDR3 size: 14 residues. Germline values: CDR1 SEHNR, CDR2 FQNEAQ (reference sequence). CDR3 DNA sequence: TGTGCCAGCAGCTTAGACGGGGGACTCTACGAGCAGTACTTC. It encodes CASSLDGGLYEQYF.

This sequence joins TRBV11-1 and TRBJ2-7, with 10 bases fitting TRBD1. Germline V lookup: CDR1 SGHAT, CDR2 FQDESV (reference sequence). V lost 1 base and J lost 6; bases outside the gene matches: 12. The CDR3 consists of 17 residues. CDR3 in amino acids: CASSLVDVRTGGFEQYF. CDR3 nucleotide sequence: TGTGCCAGCAGCTTAGTCGACGTGAGGACAGGGGGATTCGAGCAGTACTTC.

The chain uses TRBV6-4 and TRBJ2-3, with a tentative D call TRBD1 (5 bases). This CDR3 region has 13 residues. V shed 4 bases and J shed 6 bases, with 11 bases lying between them. Per germline, CDR1 MRHNA and CDR2 SNTAGT. CDR3 region: CASSGGPGDTQYF. The CDR3 nucleotides are TGTGCCAGCAGTGGTGGTCCAGGGGATACGCAGTATTTT.

The chain is built from TRBV13 and TRBJ2-2; 10 bases line up with TRBD1. The CDR3 totals 18 residues. CDR1 and CDR2 (germline): PRHDT, FYEKMQ (reference sequence). Trimming at V came to 5 bases and at J to 3 bases, leaving 12 bases not matched to a gene. CDR3 region: CASSRYRDRGEDTGELFF. The CDR3 DNA reads TGTGCCAGCAGCCGTTACCGGGACAGGGGAGAAGACACCGGGGAGCTGTTTTTT.

The chain couples TRBV5-6 to TRBJ2-7; 12 bases fit TRBD1. V trimming: 0 bases; J trimming: 7 bases; junction bases outside the gene matches: 11. In germline, CDR1 is SGHDT, CDR2 YYEEEE. CDR3 size: 17 residues. CDR3 bases: TGTGCCAGCAGCTTGGGGGGTCCGGGACAGGGGGCGCGTGAGCAGTACTTC. Translated: CASSLGGPGQGAREQYF. Together with reference TRBV5-6 and TRBJ2-7, the CDR3 gives the full variable domain: DAGVTQSPTHLIKTRGQQVTLRCSPKSGHDTVSWYQQALGQGPQFIFQYYEEEERQRGNFPDRFSGHQFPNYSSELNVNALLLGDSALYLCASSLGGPGQGAREQYFGPGTRLTVT.

The chain recombines TRBV7-6 with TRBJ2-7; possible D gene TRBD1, 5 bases. Germline V CDR1 and CDR2: SGHVS, FNYEAQ. This CDR3 is 14 amino acids long. Deletions cut 2 bases from V and 2 bases from J, with 10 bases between. CDR3 region: CASSLSVGPYEQYF. As DNA, the CDR3 is TGTGCCAGCAGCTTATCGGTGGGGCCCTACGAGCAGTACTTC.

The chain recombines TRBV2 with TRBJ1-6; D is possibly TRBD1 (5 bases). The CDR3 sequence is 15 residues long. The germline V gene encodes CDR1 SNHLY and CDR2 FYNNEI. V lost 1 base and J lost 9, with 13 bases in between. CDR3 sequence reads: CASSEEQGIGSPLHF. CDR3 sequence (DNA): TGTGCCAGCAGTGAAGAGCAGGGTATCGGTTCACCCCTCCACTTT.

This chain joins TRBV18 and TRBJ2-3, with 10 nucleotides matching TRBD1. Germline assignment: CDR1 KGHSH and CDR2 LQKENI. Trimming cost V 3 bases and J 5 bases; bases outside gene matches: 8. The CDR3 sequence is 16 residues long. CDR3 bases: TGTGCCAGCTCACCCCAGGGACAGGGGTCCTTAGATACGCAGTATTTT. This encodes CASSPQGQGSLDTQYF.

The chain has TRBV4-1 and TRBJ2-2; D is uncertain. The CDR3 runs to 13 residues. V lost 2 bases, J lost 5 bases, and 6 bases lay in between. Germline loops: CDR1 MGHRA, CDR2 YSYEKL. CDR3 protein: CASSQWATGELFF. In DNA, the CDR3 is TGCGCCAGCAGCCAATGGGCTACCGGGGAGCTGTTTTTT.

CDR3 residues: CASSLNSGGYNEQFF. The CDR3 nucleotides are TGTGCCAGCAGCTTAAATAGCGGGGGTTACAATGAGCAGTTCTTC. The chain carries TRBV7-3 and TRBJ2-1; TRBD2 matches at 9 bases. This CDR3 region has 15 residues. Germline V lookup: CDR1 SGHTA, CDR2 FQGTGA. V lost 1 base and J lost 4; bases outside the gene matches: 2.

V usage is TRBV12-1 and J usage is TRBJ2-1; the listed D gene, TRBD2, was not tested against the DNA. TRBV12-1 is noted as a pseudogene. The CDR3 loop spans 13 amino acids. CDR3 residues: CASSRGSYNEQFF. In DNA form, the CDR3 reads TGTGCCAGCAGTCGGGGCTCCTACAATGAGCAGTTCTTC.

This rearrangement joins TRBV7-2 to TRBJ2-5; a possible D gene is TRBD1 (5 bases). V gave up 2 bases and J gave up 5 bases, with 24 bases separating them. The CDR3 extends over 18 amino acids. Germline V CDR1 and CDR2: SGHTA, FQGNSA. CDR3 nucleotides: TGTGCCAGCAGCTTACGCCCCTTTCCTCGAAAGGCAGGGGAGACCCAGTACTTC. As protein: CASSLRPFPRKAGETQYF.